The 15 T cell receptor beta chains given below trace back to one sample, sequenced in a study of T cells after yellow fever vaccination. MiXCR, run by TCRdb on the 5' RACE reads, gives a single entry per CDR3 protein. The profile shows approximately 300,000 distinct CDR3 sequences, around 6.8% of them singletons. The sequences come from PBMCs, collected about 41 days after the first yellow fever vaccination. Receptor source: a man aged 18 to 29 who received the YFV17D yellow fever vaccine.

This chain joins TRBV20-1 and TRBJ2-7; the D gene is possibly TRBD2 (5 bases). From germline, CDR1 is DFQATT and CDR2 SNEGSKA (reference sequence). The CDR3 is 12 residues long. V was clipped by 3 bases and J by 4 bases, with 10 bases between them. The CDR3 coding sequence is TGCAGTGCTAGTGCGGGTCCTTACGAGCAGTACTTC. Translated, it gives CSASAGPYEQYF.

This clonotype was observed a handful of times. The chain is built from TRBV27 and TRBJ2-1; D uncertain. Germline values: CDR1 MNHEY, CDR2 SMNVEV (reference sequence). The ends were cut back, 7 bases at V and 5 bases at J, with 18 bases in the middle. This CDR3 has 15 residues. The CDR3: CASTGLAPSDNEQFF. The CDR3 nucleotides read TGTGCCAGCACTGGGTTGGCCCCTTCGGACAATGAGCAGTTCTTC.

A few counts support this clonotype. The genes are TRBV5-1 and TRBJ1-4, with unresolved D. The germline V gene has CDR1 SGHRS and CDR2 YFSETQ. CDR3 length: 15 residues. Trimming cost V 2 bases and J 3 bases, with 11 bases left between them. CDR3 amino acids: CASSLGDKANEKLFF. The CDR3 DNA reads as TGCGCCAGCAGCTTAGGCGACAAAGCTAATGAAAAACTGTTTTTT.

A few counts support this clonotype. The chain recombines TRBV7-8 with TRBJ2-3; 13 bases map to TRBD2. Trimming removed 5 bases from V and 4 bases from J; junction bases left unmatched: 12. Germline V lookup: CDR1 SGHVS, CDR2 FQNEAQ. There are 18 residues in the CDR3. This chain's CDR3 is CASSATSGGAPSADTQYF. Written as DNA, the CDR3 is TGTGCCAGCAGCGCAACTAGCGGGGGGGCCCCCAGCGCAGATACGCAGTATTTT.

This chain joins TRBV6-1 and TRBJ2-3; maybe TRBD1 (6 bases). V was trimmed by 6 bases and J by 5 bases, leaving 18 bases between them. The CDR3 runs to 15 residues. Germline CDR1 reads MNHNS; CDR2 reads SASEGT. DNA for the CDR3: TGTGCCAGCAGGCTTGGGGGCATCGGGATAGATACGCAGTATTTT. Protein: CASRLGGIGIDTQYF.

This clonotype was counted between two and nine times. The chain carries TRBV4-3 and TRBJ1-2; no reliable D call. V was clipped by 0 bases and J by 3 bases, with 8 bases between them. Germline V lookup: CDR1 LGHNA, CDR2 YSLEER. The CDR3 extends over 14 amino acids. CDR3 protein: CASSQERSYYGYTF. The DNA for the CDR3 is TGCGCCAGCAGCCAAGAACGGAGCTACTATGGCTACACCTTC.

This clonotype was seen more than once but under ten times. The rearrangement links TRBV20-1 to TRBJ2-1; 12 nucleotides line up with TRBD2. V gave up 0 bases and J gave up 4 bases; unmatched junction bases: 10. CDR3 size: 18 residues. Germline loops: CDR1 DFQATT, CDR2 SNEGSKA (reference sequence). CDR3 amino acids: CSARDYRLAGGVYNEQFF. CDR3 bases: TGCAGTGCTAGAGATTATCGGCTAGCGGGGGGGGTTTACAATGAGCAGTTCTTC.

This clonotype was seen ten or more times. The chain links TRBV28 to TRBJ2-1; D is ambiguous. The ends were cut back, 7 bases at V and 3 bases at J, with 16 bases in the middle. The CDR3 has 15 residues. Looked up from germline, CDR1 is MDHEN and CDR2 is SYDVKM. The CDR3 reads CASTIKYRSYNEQFF. CDR3 in DNA: TGTGCCAGCACCATAAAGTACCGGAGCTACAATGAGCAGTTCTTC.

The chain links TRBV20-1 to TRBJ1-6; D is perhaps TRBD1 (5 bases). Trimming removed 5 bases at V and 0 bases at J, with 5 bases between. This CDR3 region has 13 residues. Per germline, CDR1 DFQATT and CDR2 SNEGSKA (reference sequence). CDR3 coding DNA: TGCAGTGCTGACAGCTCCTATAATTCACCCCTCCACTTT. Translation gives CSADSSYNSPLHF.

The chain couples TRBV4-1 to TRBJ2-2, with 7 nucleotides matching TRBD2. This CDR3 region has 16 residues. V shed 0 bases and J 2 bases; nucleotides not matched to a gene: 3. The V gene's germline CDR1 is MGHRA and CDR2 YSYEKL. The CDR3 is CASSQEASGNTGELFF. CDR3 DNA: TGCGCCAGCAGCCAAGAGGCTAGCGGTAACACCGGGGAGCTGTTTTTT.

This clonotype was seen more than once but under ten times. The rearrangement links TRBV6-5 to TRBJ1-3, with 7 positions matching TRBD1. V shed 3 bases, J shed 4 bases, and the junction held 6 bases outside the gene matches. This CDR3 contains 15 residues. In germline, CDR1 is MNHEY, CDR2 SVGAGI. Here the CDR3 reads CASSYTGTVGNTIYF. The CDR3 DNA reads TGTGCCAGCAGTTATACCGGGACAGTCGGAAACACCATATATTTT.

This clonotype was detected only a few times. This chain uses TRBV30 with TRBJ1-4, with D perhaps matching TRBD1 (6 bases). Trimming left V 5 bases short and J 6 bases short, with 22 bases between. The germline gives CDR1 GTSNPN, CDR2 SVGIG (reference sequence). There are 16 residues in the CDR3. CDR3 in amino acids: CAWYTGKGLGDEKLFF. CDR3 nucleotide sequence: TGTGCCTGGTACACAGGGAAAGGCCTCGGGGATGAAAAACTGTTTTTT.

This clonotype was seen many times. The chain recombines TRBV29-1 with TRBJ2-1; TRBD2 agrees at 10 bases. The CDR3 sequence is 14 residues long. V shed 4 bases and J 7 bases; nucleotides not matched to a gene: 7. Per the germline V gene, CDR1 is SQVTM and CDR2 is ANQGSEA. This CDR3 is CSVVALAGVNEQFF. Written as DNA, the CDR3 is TGCAGCGTTGTCGCTCTAGCGGGGGTAAATGAGCAGTTCTTC.

This clonotype showed up just a few times. V is TRBV7-8 and J is TRBJ1-3; 7 positions match TRBD1. Germline V CDR1 and CDR2: SGHVS, FQNEAQ. The junction had 4 bases not matched to a gene; V was cut back by 2 bases and J by 0 bases. The CDR3 spans 16 residues. This chain's CDR3 is CASSLRDSHSGNTIYF. The DNA for the CDR3 is TGTGCCAGCAGCTTAAGGGACAGCCACTCTGGAAACACCATATATTTT.

The chain links TRBV12-3 or TRBV12-4 to TRBJ1-1; D perhaps matches TRBD1 (6 bases). CDR3 length: 13 residues. Trimming shortened V by 6 bases and J by 2 bases, and 10 bases separated the two germline ends. The CDR3 region has the DNA TGTGCCAGCAGACAGGGAGTTAACACTGAAGCTTTCTTT. Its translation is CASRQGVNTEAFF.